This TCR beta chain was captured by sequencing in a study of cytomegalovirus exposure and HLA in healthy donors. For the study at large: About 85 million unique TCRs from HLA-typed donors were held in an early release of data. Within the Caucasian-associated ancestry cluster were 81% of the approximately 400 genotyped donors.

The CDR3 contains 17 residues. Trimming at V came to 5 bases and at J to 2 bases, leaving 13 bases not matched to a gene. Germline lookup yields CDR1 SGHTA and CDR2 FQGNSA. Study outcomes and limitations: Some TCR beta chains (over 150 of them) were listed as cytomegalovirus-associated.

Amplification used 60 Vbeta primers and 13 Jbeta primers. The table came from immunoSEQ multiplex PCR; TCRdb's copy has only in-frame clones and leaves some out. This repertoire shows 90,000 or so clones, 70% to 75% found once; its top ten account for about a sixth. This clone came up a few times. Its antigen is currently unknown. The sequenced material came from PBMCs. The J gene is TRBJ2-3, the V gene TRBV7-2, with 7 bases lining up with TRBD2. This sequence originates from a woman aged 18-29 years in good health and CMV-seropositive. CDR3 amino acids: CASSARAGRGYTDTQYF. In DNA, the CDR3 is TGTGCCAGCAGCGCCCGAGCCGGGCGGGGGTACACAGATACGCAGTATTTT.